These T cell receptor beta chains were read from a single sample in a study of beta chain features in type 1 diabetes. Some clones are missing from TCRdb's copy, which holds only in-frame ones; the method was immunoSEQ multiplex PCR. The sample yields around 280,000 clones, approximately 8.1% seen once. Sequencing used central memory CD4+ T cells from blood. The source is a woman between 18 and 29 years old in good health. CDR3s include the opening cysteine and the closing phenylalanine or tryptophan. A D gene is named only where the DNA matches it firmly. The size of a clone is reported for some rows only, either as once, few or many, or as a class for expanded clones.

>TRBV15|-|TRBJ1-1|-
CATGAGGFSTEAFF
TGTGCCACCGGGGCTGGAGGTTTTAGTACTGAAGCTTTCTTT
>TRBV7-3|-|TRBJ1-1|-
CASSRGLMNTEAFF
TGTGCCAGCAGCCGGGGACTTATGAACACTGAAGCTTTCTTT
>TRBV18|-|TRBJ1-2|once
CASSPSDLGYTF
TGTGCCAGCTCACCCTCGGACCTAGGCTACACCTTC
>TRBV21-1|-|TRBJ2-1|many
CASSPPRRQGSDNEQFF
TGTGCCAGCAGCCCGCCCCGTAGGCAGGGCTCCGACAATGAGCAGTTCTTC
>TRBV18|-|TRBJ2-7|-
CASSIWPDRSSEQYF
TGTGCCAGCTCAATTTGGCCCGACAGGTCCAGCGAGCAGTACTTC
>TRBV7-9|TRBD1|TRBJ2-3|few
CASSLGVGTGGEDTQYF
TGTGCCAGCAGCTTAGGAGTCGGGACAGGGGGTGAAGATACGCAGTATTTT
>TRBV28|-|TRBJ1-2|few
CASTAQPFYGYTF
TGTGCCAGCACCGCCCAGCCTTTCTATGGCTACACCTTC
>TRBV14|-|TRBJ1-3|few
CASSQERLGSGNTIYF
TGTGCCAGCAGCCAAGAAAGGTTAGGCTCTGGAAACACCATATATTTT
>TRBV4-3|-|TRBJ2-7|many
CASSQDGPGGPHEQYF
TGCGCCAGCAGCCAAGATGGTCCAGGGGGGCCCCACGAGCAGTACTTC
>TRBV2|-|TRBJ2-1|many
CASSSPSQSSQFF
TGTGCCAGCAGTTCCCCTAGTCAAAGTTCGCAGTTCTTC
>TRBV11-2|-|TRBJ1-1|-
CASSLALGVREAFF
TGTGCCAGCAGCTTAGCCTTGGGGGTCCGTGAAGCTTTCTTT
>TRBV18|TRBD1|TRBJ1-5|many
CASSPDRGFNQPQHF
TGTGCCAGCTCACCAGACAGGGGATTCAATCAGCCCCAGCATTTT
>TRBV5-1|-|TRBJ2-1|-
CASSLPWNEQFF
TGCGCCAGCAGCTTGCCGTGGAATGAGCAGTTCTTC
>TRBV4-2|-|TRBJ1-1|few
CASSQDPRGLNTEAFF
TGTGCCAGCAGCCAAGATCCGCGGGGCCTGAACACTGAAGCTTTCTTT
>TRBV7-9|-|TRBJ1-1|few
CASSEVQVNTEAFF
TGTGCCAGCAGCGAGGTACAGGTGAACACTGAAGCTTTCTTT
>TRBV9|TRBD2|TRBJ2-1|few
CASSVGGTSGNNEQFF
TGTGCCAGCAGCGTAGGGGGGACTAGCGGGAACAATGAGCAGTTCTTC
>TRBV2|-|TRBJ1-5|few
CASSAQGRQPQHF
TGTGCCAGCAGTGCGCAGGGACGTCAGCCCCAGCATTTT
>TRBV7-6|TRBD1|TRBJ2-7|few
CASSYAGGRTYEQYF
TGTGCCAGCAGCTACGCAGGGGGCCGAACCTACGAGCAGTACTTC
>TRBV6-6|-|TRBJ1-5|-
CASSGGFGNQPQHF
TGTGCCAGCAGTGGGGGGTTTGGCAATCAGCCCCAGCATTTT
>TRBV7-3|-|TRBJ2-7|few
CASSPRRDTTRYEQYF
TGTGCCAGCAGCCCTAGGCGGGACACGACGAGATACGAGCAGTACTTC
>TRBV27|TRBD1|TRBJ1-6|few
CASSLTGQGTSPLHF
TGTGCCAGCAGTTTAACGGGACAGGGCACTTCACCCCTCCACTTT
>TRBV2|-|TRBJ1-1|few
CASRISVVMNTEAFF
TGTGCCAGCAGGATATCCGTGGTTATGAACACTGAAGCTTTCTTT
>TRBV5-1|TRBD2|TRBJ2-7|few
CASRVTSGSHEQYF
TGCGCCAGCAGGGTGACTAGCGGGAGCCACGAGCAGTACTTC
>TRBV6-5|-|TRBJ2-1|few
CASSNSYNEQFF
TGTGCCAGCAGTAATTCTTACAATGAGCAGTTCTTC
>TRBV14|-|TRBJ1-6|few
CASSLGGSSYNSPLHF
TGTGCCAGCAGCCTGGGCGGTAGCTCCTATAATTCACCCCTCCACTTT
>TRBV11-3|TRBD2|TRBJ2-1|few
CASSITLLLAGADNEQFF
TGTGCCAGCAGCATCACACTCCTACTAGCGGGGGCTGACAATGAGCAGTTCTTC
>TRBV5-1|TRBD1|TRBJ2-1|-
CASSLGLQGNSYNEQFF
TGCGCCAGCAGCTTGGGCCTACAGGGGAACTCCTACAATGAGCAGTTCTTC
>TRBV30|TRBD1|TRBJ1-1|many
CAWSKIRQGSEAFF
TGTGCCTGGAGTAAGATACGACAGGGTTCTGAAGCTTTCTTT
>TRBV7-3|-|TRBJ1-1|-
CASSLVASANTEAFF
TGTGCCAGCAGCTTAGTTGCCAGTGCGAACACTGAAGCTTTCTTT
>TRBV25-1|TRBD1|TRBJ1-4|-
CASGQGGTNEKLFF
TGTGCCAGCGGCCAGGGGGGCACTAATGAAAAACTGTTTTTT
>TRBV4-3|-|TRBJ2-1|few
CASSHHRGLYNEQFF
TGCGCCAGCAGCCATCATCGGGGGCTTTACAATGAGCAGTTCTTC
>TRBV28|TRBD1|TRBJ1-6|-
CASSTPGTGWTPLHF
TGTGCCAGCAGTACGCCCGGGACAGGGTGGACACCCCTCCACTTT